This section outlines one T cell receptor beta chain sequence together with its context. Its specificity is not known. V was clipped by 1 base and J by 4 bases; unmatched bases: 4. The CDR3 length is 15 residues. Germline lookup yields CDR1 SSHAT and CDR2 FNYEAQ (reference sequence). This sample is part of a study of T cell responses to AZD1222 COVID-19 vaccine. Using immunoSEQ multiplex PCR, the repertoire was profiled, and TCRdb retains in-frame clones only, with some absent. The table records approximately 150,000 clones, about 90% of them present only once. Findings and caveats of the study: White British people made up most donors, females outnumbered males, and clonal diversity was possibly underestimated.

Sequences were derived from peripheral blood, sampled 28 days after the second AZD1222 dose. The chain employs TRBV7-7 and TRBJ2-1, with 7 positions matching TRBD2. The sequence derives from an adult who received the AZD1222 COVID-19 vaccine. The CDR3 here is CASSLVAGRYNEQFF. As DNA, the CDR3 is TGTGCCAGCAGCTTAGTAGCGGGTCGTTACAATGAGCAGTTCTTC.